Following are 17 T cell receptor beta chains from one sample sequenced in a study of T cells expressing NK-cell markers. TCRdb reprocessed the 5' RACE reads; each CDR3 protein has one entry and no DNA is given. The sample spans 300,000 to 500,000 distinct CDR3 sequences; the ten largest clones claim about 10%. The sample taken for sequencing was blood T cells: a sorted CD56 or NKG2C T cell subset, CD4+ or CD8+ T cells, or bulk PBMC T cells (not recorded which). The receptors originated from a woman aged 50 to 65 in good health.

This CDR3 is CASSFRTGGAFF. The rearrangement joins TRBV7-2 to TRBJ1-1; TCRdb names TRBD1, which stays unverified in the absence of DNA. Germline V gives CDR1 SGHTA, CDR2 FQGNSA. This CDR3 has 12 residues.

The chain uses TRBV27 and TRBJ1-5; the D call of TRBD1 rests on TCRdb alone, since no DNA is present to check it. CDR3 length: 15 amino acids. Germline V gives CDR1 MNHEY, CDR2 SMNVEV (reference sequence). The CDR3 sequence: CASSLLTGSNQPQHF.

This chain joins TRBV9 and TRBJ2-2; the D call of TRBD1 rests on TCRdb alone, since no DNA is present to check it. The CDR3 is 14 residues long. Looked up from germline, CDR1 is SGDLS and CDR2 is YYNGEE. The CDR3 sequence: CASSGSRVAGELFF.

The gene calls are TRBV6-6 and TRBJ1-2; no DNA is available, so the TRBD1 call from TCRdb remains unchecked. The V gene's germline CDR1 is MNHNY and CDR2 SVGAGI (reference sequence). The length of the CDR3 is 15 residues. The CDR3 sequence is CASSYGGTIFDGYTF.

This chain uses TRBV6-5 with TRBJ2-1; the D call from TCRdb, TRBD1, cannot be confirmed without DNA. CDR1 is MNHEY, CDR2 SVGAGI, per germline. This CDR3 is built from 13 residues. The CDR3 spells CASSRQGFNEQFF.

This chain uses TRBV12-3 or TRBV12-4 with TRBJ2-3; absent DNA, TCRdb's TRBD1 call cannot be checked. CDR3 length: 16 amino acids. This chain's CDR3 is CASSSTGGVSTDTQYF.

CDR3 region: CASSSGPPGGEQFF. The rearrangement uses TRBV7-6 and TRBJ2-1; TCRdb outputs TRBD1, but without DNA this stays unchecked. CDR3 length equals 14 residues. CDR1 is SGHVS, CDR2 FNYEAQ, per germline.

The V and J genes are TRBV7-2 and TRBJ2-5. CDR3 length: 16 amino acids. Germline CDR1 and CDR2: SGHTA and FQGNSA. CDR3 sequence: CASSLQLAVGSETQYF.

The chain uses TRBV27 and TRBJ2-7; TCRdb's D call, TRBD1, is unchecked because there is no DNA. This CDR3 is 13 amino acids long. Per germline, CDR1 MNHEY and CDR2 SMNVEV (reference sequence). CDR3 sequence: CASSPRGQGGQYF.

The chain links TRBV27 to TRBJ2-2; TCRdb's D call of TRBD1 is untestable without DNA. This CDR3 has 15 residues. Germline assignment: CDR1 MNHEY and CDR2 SMNVEV (reference sequence). CDR3 loop: CAFPFPGPRTGELFF.

V is TRBV3-1 and J is TRBJ2-1. Germline V lookup: CDR1 LGHDT, CDR2 YNNKEL (reference sequence). This CDR3 contains 15 residues. CDR3 region: CASSQEVRPFNEQFF.

The rearrangement links TRBV6-6 to TRBJ2-1. Germline CDR1 is MNHNY and CDR2 is SVGAGI (reference sequence). CDR3 length: 11 amino acids. CDR3 in amino acids: CASSYAAEQFF.

This chain joins TRBV24-1 and TRBJ2-3; lacking DNA, the TRBD2 call made by TCRdb goes unchecked. The CDR3 covers 17 residues. Germline V gene data show CDR1 as KGHDR and CDR2 as SFDVKD. This CDR3 is CATSDLGLAGGVDTQYF.

V is TRBV2 and J is TRBJ1-5. The germline gives CDR1 SNHLY, CDR2 FYNNEI. The CDR3 length is 13 residues. Here the CDR3 reads CASSATGTQPQHF.

The chain links TRBV15 to TRBJ1-1. The CDR3 consists of 21 residues. CDR1 LNHNV and CDR2 YYDKDF come from the germline V gene (reference sequence). CDR3 loop: CATSRETSSGSLITMNTEAFF.

V gene TRBV5-1 combines with J gene TRBJ2-5; TCRdb's D gene call, TRBD2, goes unchecked for lack of DNA. Germline CDR1 SGHRS, CDR2 YFSETQ. CDR3 size: 11 residues. Here the CDR3 reads CASGLAETQYF.

This sequence joins TRBV5-1 and TRBJ2-7; TCRdb calls TRBD2, which cannot be checked without DNA. Germline-derived CDR1 and CDR2 are SGHRS and YFSETQ. The CDR3 extends over 18 amino acids. Here the CDR3 reads CASSRGPSGGGVSYEQYF.